This record looks at one T cell receptor beta chain sequence and its context. Its antigen is currently not known. Base quality data are lacking; no much larger clone is found one base away. TCRbeta CDR3 regions were amplified from genomic DNA by means of the immunoSEQ Assay, a bias-controlled multiplex PCR. Per the original workflow: Nucleated cell counts per sample were estimated from amplification of reference gene primers within the assay. To quantify the absolute abundance of each unique TCRbeta CDR3 rearrangement, sequence reads were collapsed and filtered. Productive Simpson clonality was computed per sample as the square root of Simpson's diversity index over productive rearrangements. TCRdb mirrors the immuneACCESS table, restricted to in-frame sequences. Some clones are absent from its copies; in checked studies, under half trace to an unresolved V gene, and the reason for the others is unknown. The V and J calls and the clone size are those of that table, but D and trimming were determined from the DNA. The sample table holds 300,000 to 450,000 clones, of which more than 75% were seen once. The ten largest clones represent approximately 2.9% of the sample.

Trimming accounts for 4 bases at V and 3 bases at J, while the number of junction bases matched to no gene is 8. From the cysteine through the phenylalanine, the CDR3 covers 16 amino acids. Only CDR3 DNA is held: 48 bases, read in frame from base 1. In the germline V gene (reference sequence), CDR1 corresponds to LGHDT and CDR2 to YNNKEL. The data are from a study of blood T cell repertoires in COVID-19 (TCRdb year 2020). Broadly, across the study: Samples covering the acute and convalescent phases of COVID-19 were provided by collaborators in the United States, Italy and Spain. The prospective study material was composed of cDNA or gDNA derived from T cells, B-cell-depleted T cells, or PBMCs. The dataset comprised deeply sampled blood TCRbeta repertoires from subjects exposed to, actively infected with, or recovered from COVID-19. The repertoires were released in a freely available public database meant as a resource for research on the immune response to SARS-CoV-2. The samples were drawn from two sources: the first 160 participants of the ongoing ImmuneRACE study, and over 1,000 subjects contributed by 6 global collaborators. The sample metadata nearly always contained a de-identified subject ID, COVID-19 status, age in years and sex. Where available, HLA class I and class II types were taken from metadata supplied by the sample provider and were not determined by assay-based typing. The paper's findings and limits, for the study overall: The quantity of clinical and demographic metadata differed by source and by participant and was supplied without curation.

The collaborating institutions used their own protocols to collect whole blood in K2EDTA tubes. For TCRbeta analysis, collaborators shipped samples in one of three forms: frozen whole blood, isolated PBMCs, or DNA extracted from either of those sample types. This clonotype originated in a human donor in a cohort sampled during active COVID-19. Sequencing was performed on peripheral blood. The chain uses TRBV3-1 (or the pseudogene TRBV3-2) and TRBJ2-1; 8 nucleotides in the junction match TRBD1. Here is the DNA: TGTGCCAGCAGCCGCTCCTGGACAGGGTTCTACAATGAGCAGTTCTTC. Translated, this is CASSRSWTGFYNEQFF.